The following is a TCR beta chain sequence with its context. Its specificity is unknown. Assay: immunoSEQ multiplex PCR; the TCRdb copy retains only in-frame clones and omits some. The repertoire consists of approximately 150,000 clones, with 90% to 95% occurring once and the leading ten covering roughly 4.6%. This entry is derived from a study of T cell responses to AZD1222 COVID-19 vaccine. Study-wide results and caveats: Sampled repertoires all dated from after the peak T cell response.

This CDR3 has 16 amino acids. V lost 5 bases to trimming and J lost 7 bases; unmatched junction nucleotides: 6. In germline, CDR1 is SEHNR, CDR2 FQNEAQ (reference sequence). The chain carries TRBV7-9 and TRBJ2-1; 15 bases are a match to TRBD2. The clonotype originates from an adult who received the AZD1222 COVID-19 vaccine. Sequencing used peripheral blood, obtained 28 days after the second AZD1222 dose. For the CDR3, the DNA is TGTGCCAGCAGCGGAAGGGGGACTAGCGGGAGGAATGAGCAGTTCTTC. Translated: CASSGRGTSGRNEQFF. Full variable domain (outside the CDR3, taken from reference TRBV7-9 and TRBJ2-1): DTGVSQNPRHKITKRGQNVTFRCDPISEHNRLYWYRQTLGQGPEFLTYFQNEAQLEKSRLLSDRFSAERPKGSFSTLEIQRTEQGDSAMYLCASSGRGTSGRNEQFFGPGTRLTVL.